This entry lists 11 T cell receptor beta chains sequenced from one sample in a study of blood T cell repertoires in COVID-19. Here immunoSEQ multiplex PCR was the method, and the copy in TCRdb shows in-frame clones only, minus some. The data show 40,000 to 55,000 clones, 82% seen once. The sequenced sample consisted of peripheral blood. The receptors stem from a woman between 65 and 79 years old with acute or convalescent COVID-19.

J is TRBJ1-4 and V is TRBV19; D gene unclear. V was pared by 1 base and J by 7 bases, with 10 bases between. Germline loops: CDR1 LNHDA, CDR2 SQIVND (reference sequence). This CDR3 region has 14 residues. In nucleotides, the CDR3 is TGTGCCAGTAGTATAGGCGTCAGCGGTGAAAAACTGTTTTTT. Its protein product is CASSIGVSGEKLFF.

V is TRBV7-2 and J is TRBJ2-2; a weak D match, TRBD2 (6 bases). V lost 3 bases and J lost 5, with 10 bases in between. The CDR3 is 14 amino acids. The V gene's germline CDR1 is SGHTA and CDR2 FQGNSA. CDR3 protein: CASSFLALTGELFF. For the CDR3, the DNA is TGTGCCAGCAGCTTTCTAGCGTTAACCGGGGAGCTGTTTTTT.

The V gene is TRBV29-1, the J gene TRBJ2-3; 7 bases fit TRBD1. The CDR3 is 13 amino acids. Germline loops: CDR1 SQVTM, CDR2 ANQGSEA. V shed 7 bases, J shed 1 base, and the junction held 5 bases outside the gene matches. Here the CDR3 reads CSGDGTGTDTQYF. The CDR3 DNA reads as TGCAGCGGCGATGGGACAGGCACAGATACGCAGTATTTT.

DNA of the CDR3: TGTGCCAGCAGCCCGCTTAGTTCATCCGAGCAGTACTTC. This translates into CASSPLSSSEQYF. The rearrangement joins TRBV7-8 to TRBJ2-7; the D is unclear. The CDR3 has 13 residues. Looked up from germline, CDR1 is SGHVS and CDR2 is FQNEAQ. Trimming stripped 5 bases from V and 6 bases from J, with 14 bases between.

The rearrangement uses TRBV30 and TRBJ2-1, with 8 positions matching TRBD2. This CDR3 spans 14 amino acids. Unmatched junction bases numbered 4, after V lost 2 bases and J lost 4 bases. From germline, CDR1 is GTSNPN and CDR2 SVGIG (reference sequence). The CDR3 region is CAWSRIAGYNEQFF. In nucleotides, the CDR3 is TGTGCCTGGAGTCGAATAGCGGGGTACAATGAGCAGTTCTTC.

The gene calls are TRBV18 and TRBJ2-7, with TRBD1 matching over 9 bases. V trimming: 2 bases; J trimming: 3 bases; junction bases outside the gene matches: 5. The CDR3 is 15 amino acids. Germline values: CDR1 KGHSH, CDR2 LQKENI. The CDR3 here is CASSPSGTGNYEQYF. The CDR3 coding sequence is TGTGCCAGCTCACCATCGGGGACAGGGAACTACGAGCAGTACTTC.

The count of this clone is one. V usage is TRBV19 and J usage is TRBJ1-3; 9 bases agree with TRBD1. The germline V gene has CDR1 LNHDA and CDR2 SQIVND (reference sequence). V trimming: 8 bases; J trimming: 2 bases; junction bases outside the gene matches: 1. The length of the CDR3 is 13 residues. The CDR3 spells CASRTGAGNTIYF. The CDR3 nucleotides read TGTGCCAGTCGGACAGGGGCTGGAAACACCATATATTTT. Complete variable domain (other parts from reference TRBV19 and TRBJ1-3): DGGITQSPKYLFRKEGQNVTLSCEQNLNHDAMYWYRQDPGQGLRLIYYSQIVNDFQKGDIAEGYSVSREKKESFPLTVTSAQKNPTAFYLCASRTGAGNTIYFGEGSWLTVV.

The count of this clone is one. V usage is TRBV30 and J usage is TRBJ2-1, with 12 bases identical to TRBD2. CDR3 length equals 16 residues. Trimming at V came to 4 bases and at J to 2 bases, leaving 6 bases not matched to a gene. The germline V gene encodes CDR1 GTSNPN and CDR2 SVGIG (reference sequence). DNA for the CDR3: TGTGCCTGGACCACGGGACTAGCGGGCCCCTACAATGAGCAGTTCTTC. It is translated as CAWTTGLAGPYNEQFF.

The rearrangement links TRBV18 to TRBJ2-1; no definite D call. V shed 1 base and J shed 8 bases, with 12 bases lying between them. This CDR3 spans 14 amino acids. Germline loops: CDR1 KGHSH, CDR2 LQKENI. CDR3 in DNA: TGTGCCAGCTCACCACGTCCGGATGGAGATGAGCAGTTCTTC. Its translation is CASSPRPDGDEQFF. The whole variable domain, filled in from reference TRBV18 and TRBJ2-1, reads NAGVMQNPRHLVRRRGQEARLRCSPMKGHSHVYWYRQLPEEGLKFMVYLQKENIIDESGMPKERFSAEFPKEGPSILRIQQVVRGDSAAYFCASSPRPDGDEQFFGPGTRLTVL.

The V gene is TRBV24-1, the J gene TRBJ1-5, with TRBD1 matching 8 bases. This CDR3 region has 15 residues. V gave up 4 bases and J gave up 7 bases; unmatched junction bases: 8. Germline V gives CDR1 KGHDR, CDR2 SFDVKD. This chain's CDR3 is CATSDTGQGRQPQHF. The CDR3 region has the DNA TGTGCCACCAGTGACACTGGACAGGGACGACAGCCCCAGCATTTT.

This clone appeared once. The junction does not match germline at one end; this may be a read error. The chain links TRBV28 to TRBJ2-2, with D possibly TRBD1 on 6 matching bases. The length of the CDR3 is 14 residues. CDR1 is MDHEN, CDR2 SYDVKM, per germline. CDR3 amino acids: CASNLKQGSGELFF. DNA for the CDR3: TGTGCCAGCAATTTAAAACAGGGCTCCGGGGAGCTGTTTTTT.